These 5 T cell receptor beta chains were sequenced from one sample in a study of blood T cells in healthy people across ages (dated by TCRdb to the mid-2010s). Library generation was performed with 5' RACE. The listed sequencing device is Illumina HiSeq 2500. A second PCR of roughly 6 to 11 cycles was performed with a sample-barcoded 5' primer and a J-beta primer mix. In TCRdb, the public reads were trimmed at Q25 with fastp and aligned with MiXCR, with productive beta chains retained. For every CDR3 protein sequence, its rows merge into one entry that carries the most common genes and DNA. For this sample there are some 900,000 distinct CDR3 sequences; about 48% appear just once. Around an eighth of the sample belongs to the ten largest clones. Specimen: blood. The source of these receptors is a young man in good health.

The J gene is TRBJ2-7, the V gene TRBV7-2, with 8 nucleotides matching TRBD2. CDR3 size: 18 residues. The V gene's germline CDR1 is SGHTA and CDR2 FQGNSA. The ends lost 0 bases at V and 0 bases at J; junction bases unmatched: 10. This CDR3 is CASSLAPSTSASSYEQYF. CDR3 nucleotides: TGTGCCAGCAGCTTAGCGCCCTCGACTAGCGCAAGCTCCTACGAGCAGTACTTC.

This clonotype was found many times. The chain couples TRBV29-1 to TRBJ1-2; D possibly corresponds to TRBD1 (5 bases). Between the trimmed V and J ends, which lost 4 bases and 6 bases, there was a span of 15 bases. The CDR3 covers 13 residues. The germline gives CDR1 SQVTM, CDR2 ANQGSEA. This CDR3 reads CSVAGRQGDGYTF. The CDR3 DNA reads TGCAGCGTTGCTGGTCGGCAGGGAGATGGCTACACCTTC.

V usage is TRBV10-3 and J usage is TRBJ1-5; TRBD1 agrees at 7 bases. Unmatched junction bases numbered 4, after V lost 10 bases and J lost 4 bases. This CDR3 contains 12 residues. Germline CDR1 ENHRY, CDR2 SYGVKD. For the CDR3, the DNA is TGTGCCACAGGACAGGAAAATCAGCCCCAGCATTTT. Protein sequence: CATGQENQPQHF.

The chain employs TRBV5-1 and TRBJ2-7; TRBD1 aligns across 9 bases. The germline gives CDR1 SGHRS, CDR2 YFSETQ. V was pared by 5 bases and J by 2 bases, with 8 bases of the junction left unmatched. The CDR3 covers 15 residues. The CDR3 coding sequence is TGCGCCAGCAGGGCGGGGACAGGGCCTACCTACGAGCAGTACTTC. It codes for CASRAGTGPTYEQYF.

DNA of the CDR3: TGTGCCAGCTCCCGGGACAGCTATCGAGAGCCCCAGCATTTT. Translating gives CASSRDSYREPQHF. V and J are TRBV2 and TRBJ1-5, with 7 bases lining up with TRBD1. The junction had 12 bases not matched to a gene; V was cut back by 8 bases and J by 8 bases. The CDR3 covers 14 residues. Germline V gives CDR1 SNHLY, CDR2 FYNNEI. Drawing the rest from reference TRBV2 and TRBJ1-5, the complete variable domain is EPEVTQTPSHQVTQMGQEVILRCVPISNHLYFYWYRQILGQKVEFLVSFYNNEISEKSEIFDDQFSVERPDGSNFTLKIRSTKLEDSAMYFCASSRDSYREPQHFGDGTRLSIL.